Described below is a single TCR beta chain sequence and its context. No cognate antigen has been identified for it. No base-level quality is on record; no much larger clone is a single base apart. The data originate from a study of T cell responses to AZD1222 COVID-19 vaccine (dated by TCRdb to the early 2020s). Regarding the complete study: Because spike-specific TCR depth and breadth did not differ between the two schedules, AZD1222 recipients who got a second dose at roughly 4 weeks were pooled with those who got a second dose at roughly 12 weeks. Trial participants were enrolled by age into 18-55, 56-69 and 70-plus year subgroups, with about 150, 28 and 57 TCR-sequenced participants respectively. TCR sequencing covered more than 230 trial participants: approximately 200 given two doses of AZD1222 and about 26 given two doses of MenACWY control vaccine.

The CDR3 regions of human TCRbeta chains were analyzed by immunosequencing. As for how the authors treated the data: Repertoire TCRs were matched against a reference library of SARS-CoV-2-specific TCRs generated with the MIRA antigen-specificity platform. Breadth was defined as the fraction of unique TCRs that were SARS-CoV-2-associated. Depth was defined as the fraction of total T cells that were SARS-CoV-2-associated. Each spike-specific TCR was assigned to its reactive spike region and to a CD4 or CD8 class using the MIRA data. Log10-transformed breadth and depth values were compared by one-way ANOVA with Sidak's multiple comparisons tests. The table was pulled from immuneACCESS by TCRdb, which kept in-frame rearrangements only. Such tables lose some clones; where checked, under half of the loss comes from unresolved V genes, and the rest has no known cause. That table is the source of V, J and clone size, and D and trimming were worked out from the DNA. The sample table records more than 80,000 clones; around 86% of these occur just once. The ten largest clones capture roughly 10% of the sample.

CDR3 length: 15 amino acids, cysteine to phenylalanine. Only the CDR3 part of the read is kept: 45 bases, read in frame from the first base. V is clipped by 0 bases and J by 0 bases, and the sequence between their germline boundaries is 10 bases long. From a lookup of the germline V gene, CDR1 and CDR2 are SGHRS and YFSETQ. What the study reported, not specific to this receptor: Nearly half of unique spike-specific TCRs reportedly recognized epitopes outside regions mutated in the B.1.351 and B.1.1.7 variants. Conclusions about previously exposed vaccinees were limited because only six AZD1222 recipients were SARS-CoV-2 seropositive at baseline. Because no samples from the day 14 peak response were available, repertoires could be characterized only after the peak T cell response. The 56-69-year group was small, and its depth increase did not reach significance, likely because of low power. Participants were mostly white British and included more females than males, and it was suggested by the authors that clonal diversity may have been underestimated. After two AZD1222 doses, both the breadth and the depth of spike-specific TCRs were significantly higher than at day 0 and than in MenACWY recipients. CD4 TCRs associated with the vaccine covered the entire spike protein, and the dominant responses were in regions 160-218 and 743-854.

According to the study, the label for this sample's time point signals: baseline before first vaccination. Vaccinee samples came from UK trials COV001 and COV002, including a single-blind randomized controlled phase 2/3 trial of AZD1222 (ChAdOx1 nCoV-19) in healthy adults. For TCRbeta chain sequencing, PBMC samples were collected from trial participants at day 0 and at day 28 after the second dose. Recombination connected TRBV5-1 to TRBJ2-7; the D gene lacks a confident call. Sample: peripheral blood, taken on day 0 of AZD1222 vaccination. This receptor was identified in an adult in good health. The DNA sequence is as follows: TGCGCCAGCAGCTTGGCCGCGACAAGCTCCTACGAGCAGTACTTC. This is translated as CASSLAATSSYEQYF.